Below are 8 T cell receptor beta chains sequenced from a single sample in a study of beta chain features in type 1 diabetes. What was sequenced were expressed TCRB transcripts, since all of the isolated RNA had been reverse transcribed. Some clones are missing from TCRdb's copy, which holds only in-frame ones; the method was immunoSEQ multiplex PCR. This table holds around 190,000 clones, around an eighth found once. The sequenced material came from central memory CD4+ T cells from blood. These receptors all come from a woman under 30 in good health.

The chain joins TRBV28 to TRBJ2-6; D remains ambiguous. This CDR3 is 18 amino acids long. From germline, CDR1 is MDHEN and CDR2 SYDVKM. The V gene lost 3 bases and the J gene lost 0 bases, with 15 bases spanning the gap. Written as DNA, the CDR3 is TGTGCCAGCAGTTTCAGTTCGGCGGTCTACTCTGGGGCCAACGTCCTGACTTTC. Amino acid sequence: CASSFSSAVYSGANVLTF.

This clone has a handful of counts. The J gene is TRBJ1-5, the V gene TRBV28, with D possibly matching TRBD1 (5 bases). CDR1 and CDR2 from the germline V gene are MDHEN and SYDVKM. The germline V and J ends were trimmed by 5 bases and 12 bases, with 17 bases remaining between them. The CDR3 extends over 13 amino acids. Written as DNA, the CDR3 is TGTGCCAGCAGTCCCCTTCTGATGGACATCCAGCATTTT. Amino acid sequence: CASSPLLMDIQHF.

This clone was seen more than once but under ten times. In DNA form, the CDR3 reads TGTGCCAGCAGTGAAAGGAGACAGGGGGCTGGCTATGGCTACACCTTC. This codes for CASSERRQGAGYGYTF. The gene calls are TRBV2 and TRBJ1-2, with 10 bases fitting TRBD1. The CDR3 consists of 16 residues. V shed 2 bases and J 4 bases; nucleotides not matched to a gene: 7. Germline CDR1 SNHLY, CDR2 FYNNEI. Drawing the rest from reference TRBV2 and TRBJ1-2, the complete variable domain is EPEVTQTPSHQVTQMGQEVILRCVPISNHLYFYWYRQILGQKVEFLVSFYNNEISEKSEIFDDQFSVERPDGSNFTLKIRSTKLEDSAMYFCASSERRQGAGYGYTFGSGTRLTVV.

This clone was seen more than once but under ten times. The rearrangement uses TRBV7-2 and TRBJ1-2, with D possibly being TRBD1 (6 bases). The CDR3 length is 15 residues. The V end was cut by 5 bases, the J end by 2 bases, with 15 bases between. Per the germline V gene, CDR1 is SGHTA and CDR2 is FQGNSA. DNA for the CDR3: TGTGCCAGCAGCCCACTTTGGGACAAGAACTATGGCTACACCTTC. This sequence encodes CASSPLWDKNYGYTF.

The sample holds a few counts of this clone. The V and J genes are TRBV28 and TRBJ2-1; a weak D match, TRBD1 (5 bases). Germline V gives CDR1 MDHEN, CDR2 SYDVKM. V lost 4 bases and J lost 4, with 11 bases in between. The CDR3 contains 14 residues. Here the CDR3 reads CASSSIDRYNEQFF. The DNA of the CDR3 is TGTGCCAGCAGTTCCATCGACAGATACAATGAGCAGTTCTTC.

The sample holds a few counts of this clone. V gene TRBV5-5 combines with J gene TRBJ1-2, with D unclear. Trimming took off 1 base at V and 6 bases at J, with 10 bases between the two ends. This CDR3 has 13 residues. Germline V gives CDR1 SGHKS, CDR2 YYEKEE (reference sequence). The CDR3 loop is CASSLYVADGYTF. Written as DNA, the CDR3 is TGTGCCAGCAGCTTGTACGTGGCCGATGGCTACACCTTC.

The chain couples TRBV19 to TRBJ1-2, with TRBD1 matching 8 bases. The CDR3 length is 14 residues. V was clipped by 7 bases and J by 0 bases; unmatched bases: 4. Germline CDR1 and CDR2: LNHDA and SQIVND (reference sequence). The CDR3: CASTRTGTNYGYTF. CDR3 nucleotide sequence: TGTGCCAGTACCAGGACAGGGACTAACTATGGCTACACCTTC.

The chain links TRBV30 to TRBJ2-6; 9 bases are shared with TRBD1. CDR1 is GTSNPN, CDR2 SVGIG, per germline (reference sequence). The V and J ends lost 7 bases and 0 bases, in that order; junction bases with no gene match: 10. The CDR3 runs to 17 residues. CDR3 amino acids: CAFVRDRVSSGANVLTF. For the CDR3, the DNA is TGTGCCTTTGTCCGGGACAGGGTTAGCTCTGGGGCCAACGTCCTGACTTTC.